These 23 T cell receptor beta chains share one sample of origin, sequenced in a study of T cell repertoires and leukemia-associated antigens. In TCRdb, the 5' RACE reads were re-called with MiXCR into one record per CDR3 protein. The table lists 9,500 to 15,000 distinct CDR3 sequences, approximately 39% of them singletons. The antigens of these receptors remain unknown. Sequenced: CD3+ T cells sorted from blood and cultured. These receptors were collected from a female donor in good health.

This clonotype was seen repeatedly, ten times or more. A clone one base away is much larger, so this may be a read error. This chain joins TRBV11-2 and TRBJ2-7, with TRBD1 identical over 7 bases. This CDR3 region has 16 residues. The V gene's germline CDR1 is SGHAT and CDR2 FQNNGV. J gave up 3 bases and V 2 bases, and 10 bases lay outside the gene matches. CDR3 protein: CASSLTSFGQVYEQYF. The CDR3 nucleotides are TGTGCCAGCAGCTTAACATCCTTTGGACAGGTCTACGAGCAGTACTTC.

The table lists this clonotype with a few counts. The rearrangement joins TRBV4-3 to TRBJ2-1, with D perhaps matching TRBD1 (7 bases). Per germline, CDR1 LGHNA and CDR2 YSLEER. The CDR3 runs to 17 residues. Between the trimmed V and J ends, which lost 0 bases and 4 bases, there was a span of 16 bases. The CDR3 coding sequence is TGCGCCAGCAGCCAAGACAGGGGGGTCGCTAGTTACAATGAGCAGTTCTTC. Residues: CASSQDRGVASYNEQFF.

This clonotype was seen at least ten times. The chain links TRBV4-3 to TRBJ2-3; the D is unclear. With 0 bases removed from V and 4 bases from J, the gap between germline ends came to 35 bases. Germline CDR1 and CDR2: LGHNA and YSLEER. The CDR3 runs 23 residues. CDR3 coding DNA: TGCGCCAGCAGCCAAGATAGAAGGAATAATGCCCAACTCTTCCCCGGACGGTCAGATACGCAGTATTTT. This encodes CASSQDRRNNAQLFPGRSDTQYF.

This clonotype was observed a few times. This sequence joins TRBV7-3 and TRBJ2-2; 7 nucleotides align to TRBD1. The CDR3 contains 16 residues. V dropped 2 bases and J dropped 4; count of bases not matched to a gene: 7. Germline CDR1 reads SGHTA; CDR2 reads FQGTGA. In nucleotides, the CDR3 is TGTGCCAGCAGCTTACTAGGGGGCGCGGGCACCGGGGAGCTGTTTTTT. This encodes CASSLLGGAGTGELFF.

CDR3 coding DNA: TGTGCCAGCCTTGGAGATGGCACTGAAGCTTTCTTT. Protein product: CASLGDGTEAFF. This chain links TRBV12-3 or TRBV12-4 with TRBJ1-1; no clear D gene. The CDR3 sequence is 12 residues long. Trimming took 8 bases from V and 4 from J, leaving 11 bases between them.

As concerns this clonotype: The junction and the germline gene differ at one end; a read error may be behind it. J is TRBJ2-7 and V is TRBV7-6; 9 positions agree with TRBD1. The CDR3 is made up of 13 amino acids. Germline CDR1 reads SGHVS; CDR2 reads FNYEAQ. CDR3 in amino acids: CSSNSGQGYEQYF. The CDR3 nucleotides read TGTTCCAGCAACTCGGGACAGGGTTACGAGCAGTACTTC.

J is TRBJ2-1 and V is TRBV11-2; 8 positions match TRBD1. Per the germline V gene, CDR1 is SGHAT and CDR2 is FQNNGV. J lost 8 bases, V lost 1 base, and 10 bases had no gene match. This CDR3 region has 16 residues. CDR3 coding DNA: TGTGCCAGCAGCTTAGGGGACAGGACCCTATGGGATGAGCAGTTCTTC. It encodes CASSLGDRTLWDEQFF.

Points on this clonotype: This is likely a read error, given that the CDR3 carries no conserved phenylalanine or tryptophan at its end. This chain links TRBV5-1 with TRBJ1-2; the match to TRBD1 covers 10 bases. From germline, CDR1 is SGHRS and CDR2 YFSETQ. The CDR3 covers 14 residues. The J segment lost 8 bases and the V segment lost 4 bases, leaving 8 bases of the junction unmatched. This CDR3 is CASSGRDRGNGYTL. The CDR3 nucleotides read TGCGCCAGCAGCGGCCGGGACAGGGGTAACGGCTACACCCTC.

The chain is built from TRBV3-1 and TRBJ1-2; D unresolved. Per the germline V gene, CDR1 is LGHDT and CDR2 is YNNKEL (reference sequence). Trimming removed 4 bases from V and 7 bases from J, with 13 bases in between. This CDR3 comprises 13 residues. Written as DNA, the CDR3 is TGTGCCAGCAGCCGAGTCGAGTATTTTGGCTACACCTTC. Translating it yields CASSRVEYFGYTF. Full variable domain (rest looked up from reference TRBV3-1 and TRBJ1-2): DTAVSQTPKYLVTQMGNDKSIKCEQNLGHDTMYWYKQDSKKFLKIMFSYNNKELIINETVPNRFSPKSPDKAHLNLHINSLELGDSAVYFCASSRVEYFGYTFGSGTRLTVV.

The rearrangement joins TRBV4-2 to TRBJ2-1; 12 bases agree with TRBD2. The CDR3 spans 19 residues. The V gene end was trimmed by 1 base and the J gene end by 9 bases; junction bases not matched to a gene: 16. Germline lookup yields CDR1 LGHNA and CDR2 YNFKEQ. CDR3 coding DNA: TGTGCCAGCAGCCAAGTTTCTAGCGGGAGGGCACGGTGGTGGGGTGAGCAGTTCTTC. Its translation is CASSQVSSGRARWWGEQFF.

This clonotype was found a few times. This chain links TRBV15 with TRBJ2-7; either TRBD1 or TRBD2 may fit D (5 bases each). This CDR3 region has 17 residues. The V end lost 11 bases, the J end lost 3 bases, and 29 bases lay between the germline ends. The germline gives CDR1 LNHNV, CDR2 YYDKDF (reference sequence). This chain's CDR3 is CAACRDLTGTSGYEQYF. The CDR3 bases are TGTGCCGCCTGCAGAGATTTAACCGGGACCAGCGGCTACGAGCAGTACTTC.

This clonotype was seen a few times. The rearrangement links TRBV12-3 or TRBV12-4 to TRBJ1-1; no firm D call. This CDR3 has 14 residues. Trimming removed 1 base from V and 3 bases from J, with 9 bases in between. The DNA for the CDR3 is TGTGCCAGCAGTTTAGTCGGGAGCTACACTGAAGCTTTCTTT. Encoded protein: CASSLVGSYTEAFF.

This clonotype qualifies as medium-sized. This chain joins TRBV29-1 and TRBJ2-1, with TRBD2 identical over 9 bases. The CDR3 is made up of 14 amino acids. CDR1 and CDR2 from the germline V gene are SQVTM and ANQGSEA. With 6 bases clipped from V and 4 bases from J, the junction kept 7 bases outside the gene matches. The CDR3 region has the DNA TGCAGCGTGGAAAGACTAGCGGAATACAATGAGCAGTTCTTC. It yields the protein CSVERLAEYNEQFF.

The table lists this clonotype with a few counts. The rearrangement links TRBV5-1 to TRBJ2-1, with D maybe TRBD2 (6 bases). CDR3 length: 14 amino acids. Between the trimmed V and J ends, which lost 0 bases and 6 bases, there was a span of 10 bases. Germline lookup yields CDR1 SGHRS and CDR2 YFSETQ. Written as DNA, the CDR3 is TGCGCCAGCAGCTTGGACGGGAGTGGCAATGAGCAGTTCTTC. This gives the protein CASSLDGSGNEQFF. Together with reference TRBV5-1 and TRBJ2-1, the CDR3 gives the full variable domain: KAGVTQTPRYLIKTRGQQVTLSCSPISGHRSVSWYQQTPGQGLQFLFEYFSETQRNKGNFPGRFSGRQFSNSRSEMNVSTLELGDSALYLCASSLDGSGNEQFFGPGTRLTVL.

The chain recombines TRBV27 with TRBJ2-1, with 10 nucleotides matching TRBD2. Germline assignment: CDR1 MNHEY and CDR2 SMNVEV (reference sequence). The CDR3 length is 18 residues. Trimming cost V 4 bases and J 10 bases; bases outside gene matches: 19. The CDR3 reads CASSSWTSGSGAFYEQFF. The CDR3 DNA reads TGTGCCAGCAGTTCATGGACTAGCGGCTCGGGAGCTTTCTACGAGCAGTTCTTC.

This clonotype occurred many times. The chain joins TRBV18 to TRBJ2-1, with D perhaps given as TRBD1 or TRBD2 (5 bases each). Germline CDR1 reads KGHSH; CDR2 reads LQKENI. The CDR3 loop spans 17 amino acids. V was pared by 4 bases and J by 8 bases, with 24 bases between. The CDR3 reads CASSLNPGRGAIDEQFF. CDR3 in DNA: TGTGCCAGCTCACTTAACCCGGGTCGGGGCGCTATTGATGAGCAGTTCTTC.

V usage is TRBV5-1 and J usage is TRBJ2-1; possibly TRBD2 for D (6 bases). The V end was cut by 4 bases, the J end by 0 bases, with 17 bases between. This CDR3 is built from 17 residues. Per the germline V gene, CDR1 is SGHRS and CDR2 is YFSETQ. The CDR3: CASSISPGLPSYNEQFF. CDR3 in DNA: TGCGCCAGCAGCATCAGTCCGGGACTCCCCTCCTACAATGAGCAGTTCTTC.

V and J are TRBV5-1 and TRBJ2-5, with D perhaps matching TRBD2 (6 bases). Trimming removed 5 bases from V and 3 bases from J, with 17 bases in between. The CDR3 loop spans 15 amino acids. CDR1 and CDR2 from the germline V gene are SGHRS and YFSETQ. The CDR3 DNA is TGCGCCAGCAGGTGGGGGGTAGGCGATGAAGAGACCCAGTACTTC. Its protein product is CASRWGVGDEETQYF.

The chain is built from TRBV24-1 and TRBJ2-2; D possibly uses TRBD1 or TRBD2 (5 bases each). The CDR3 is 12 amino acids. In germline, CDR1 is KGHDR, CDR2 SFDVKD. V gave up 9 bases and J gave up 6 bases, with 10 bases separating them. The CDR3 DNA reads as TGTGCCACCTGGGACGGGGCCGGGGAGCTGTTTTTT. Its translation: CATWDGAGELFF.

This clonotype is medium-sized within its sample. V usage is TRBV5-1 and J usage is TRBJ2-5; D gene unclear. The germline gives CDR1 SGHRS, CDR2 YFSETQ. This CDR3 has 13 residues. The V end lost 7 bases, the J end lost 2 bases, and 12 bases lay between the germline ends. CDR3 sequence reads: CASYLRPQETQYF. DNA of the CDR3: TGCGCCAGCTACCTGAGACCGCAAGAGACCCAGTACTTC.

Points on this clonotype: A junction end diverges from the germline sequence, so it may reflect a read error. V usage is TRBV7-2 and J usage is TRBJ2-3; D not resolved. The CDR3 is made up of 13 amino acids. Looked up from germline, CDR1 is SGHTA and CDR2 is FQGNSA. The CDR3 bases are TGTGCCAGCAGCTCCCCCGTGGGTGATACACAGTATTTT. It yields the protein CASSSPVGDTQYF.

This clonotype was observed a few times. V and J are TRBV5-1 and TRBJ2-1; D not certain. Germline V lookup: CDR1 SGHRS, CDR2 YFSETQ. V lost 2 bases and J 5 bases, leaving 8 bases between the germline ends. The CDR3 spans 13 residues. CDR3: CASSFGFDNEQFF. CDR3 DNA sequence: TGCGCCAGCAGCTTTGGGTTCGACAATGAGCAGTTCTTC. Full variable domain (missing parts from reference TRBV5-1 and TRBJ2-1): KAGVTQTPRYLIKTRGQQVTLSCSPISGHRSVSWYQQTPGQGLQFLFEYFSETQRNKGNFPGRFSGRQFSNSRSEMNVSTLELGDSALYLCASSFGFDNEQFFGPGTRLTVL.

This clonotype has a handful of counts. The chain links TRBV7-3 to TRBJ1-1; D call uncertain. The germline CDR1 and CDR2 sequences are SGHTA and FQGTGA. This CDR3 contains 13 residues. V dropped 1 base and J dropped 7 bases, with 10 bases sitting between them. The CDR3 reads CASSLMARSEAFF. The DNA for the CDR3 is TGTGCCAGCAGCTTAATGGCAAGGAGTGAAGCTTTCTTT.